These 21 T cell receptor beta chains share one sample of origin, sequenced in a study of post-analysis software for immune sequencing data. Study results and caveats: Roughly 5 TRBV segments were significantly more frequent in patients than in controls. TRBV5-6, TRBV5-1 and TRBV20-1 were among these segments.

Their antigen targets remain unknown. TCR beta cDNA libraries included unique molecular identifiers. TCRdb ran MiXCR on the PCR reads and lists one entry per CDR3 protein. This table has about 540,000 distinct CDR3 sequences, roughly 34% appearing once. The source material was blood. The source of these receptors is a girl aged 2 to 17 with multiple sclerosis.

V usage is TRBV5-1 and J usage is TRBJ2-4, with no clear D. The V end lost 3 bases, the J end lost 7 bases, and 14 bases lay between the germline ends. Germline values: CDR1 SGHRS, CDR2 YFSETQ. The CDR3 contains 14 residues. The CDR3 loop is CASSWNDPGNIQYF. Here the CDR3 DNA reads TGCGCCAGCAGCTGGAATGACCCGGGCAACATTCAGTACTTC. Full variable domain (remainder filled in from reference TRBV5-1 and TRBJ2-4): KAGVTQTPRYLIKTRGQQVTLSCSPISGHRSVSWYQQTPGQGLQFLFEYFSETQRNKGNFPGRFSGRQFSNSRSEMNVSTLELGDSALYLCASSWNDPGNIQYFGAGTRLSVL.

The chain joins TRBV9 to TRBJ1-2, with 7 bases identical to TRBD1. V lost 0 bases to trimming and J lost 4 bases; unmatched junction nucleotides: 6. The germline V gene encodes CDR1 SGDLS and CDR2 YYNGEE. The CDR3 covers 15 residues. CDR3: CASSVASRGSYGYTF. CDR3 sequence (DNA): TGTGCCAGCAGCGTAGCGTCCAGGGGGTCCTATGGCTACACCTTC.

This clonotype showed up just a few times. This chain uses TRBV7-8 with TRBJ2-7, with 7 positions matching TRBD2. The ends lost 5 bases at V and 3 bases at J; junction bases unmatched: 7. CDR3 size: 14 residues. Germline values: CDR1 SGHVS, CDR2 FQNEAQ. CDR3 sequence: CASSPGRSFYEQYF. CDR3 sequence (DNA): TGTGCCAGCAGCCCCGGGAGGAGTTTCTACGAGCAGTACTTC.

This clonotype turned up a few times. In DNA form, the CDR3 reads TGCAGTGCTAGACACTTCGACAGGGGCGGGTACGAGCAGTACTTC. Translating it yields CSARHFDRGGYEQYF. J is TRBJ2-7 and V is TRBV20-1; 8 nucleotides agree with TRBD1. Losses at the gene ends were 2 bases for V and 4 bases for J; bases not matched to a gene: 10. CDR3 length equals 15 residues. From germline, CDR1 is DFQATT and CDR2 SNEGSKA (reference sequence).

The rearrangement uses TRBV15 and TRBJ2-1; the match to TRBD1 covers 11 bases. The CDR3 is 17 residues long. V dropped 2 bases and J dropped 4; count of bases not matched to a gene: 7. Germline CDR1 reads LNHNV; CDR2 reads YYDKDF (reference sequence). The CDR3 DNA sequence: TGTGCCACCAGCAGAACCATGGACAGGGGGCTTTACAATGAGCAGTTCTTC. It yields the protein CATSRTMDRGLYNEQFF.

In its sample, this clonotype was seen a few times. The chain carries TRBV6-1 and TRBJ2-3; D is uncertain. This CDR3 is built from 15 residues. V was cut by 0 bases and J by 2 bases, with 9 bases left in between. Per the germline V gene, CDR1 is MNHNS and CDR2 is SASEGT. The CDR3 DNA reads TGTGCCAGCAGTGAAGCGCCCGGCTACACAGATACGCAGTATTTT. It encodes CASSEAPGYTDTQYF.

As concerns this clonotype: Since a much larger clone is just one base distant, this may be a read error. This chain uses TRBV5-1 with TRBJ2-7, with TRBD2 matching 9 bases. J gave up 7 bases and V 3 bases, and 11 bases lay outside the gene matches. This CDR3 comprises 15 residues. Germline V gene sequence: CDR1 SGHRS, CDR2 YFSETQ. CDR3 residues: CASSSAGGGRNEQYF. CDR3 bases: TGCGCCAGCAGCTCAGCGGGGGGAGGGCGGAATGAGCAGTACTTC.

V gene TRBV4-1 combines with J gene TRBJ2-7; possibly TRBD2 for D (5 bases). This CDR3 is built from 17 residues. V lost 1 base to trimming and J lost 5 bases, with 21 bases between them. CDR1 MGHRA and CDR2 YSYEKL come from the germline V gene. This chain's CDR3 is CASSQALEGQVRDEQYF. The CDR3 nucleotides read TGCGCCAGCAGCCAAGCCCTCGAGGGTCAGGTCCGGGACGAGCAGTACTTC.

This clonotype was counted between two and nine times. The V call is TRBV13, the J call TRBJ2-1, with D perhaps matching TRBD1 (6 bases). Trimming took 4 bases from V and 6 from J, leaving 16 bases between them. This CDR3 is built from 15 residues. CDR1 is PRHDT, CDR2 FYEKMQ, per germline (reference sequence). Here the CDR3 DNA reads TGTGCCAGCAGCTCAGATGGTGGGGGCGGCAATGAGCAGTTCTTC. This encodes CASSSDGGGGNEQFF.

The sample holds a few counts of this clonotype. This chain connects TRBV29-1 to TRBJ2-1; 11 bases match TRBD1. The CDR3 loop spans 16 amino acids. The V gene end was trimmed by 4 bases and the J gene end by 6 bases; junction bases not matched to a gene: 11. Germline values: CDR1 SQVTM, CDR2 ANQGSEA. This CDR3 is CSVGLPGTGGGNEQFF. CDR3 nucleotides: TGCAGCGTTGGCCTTCCCGGGACAGGGGGAGGCAATGAGCAGTTCTTC.

This chain joins TRBV7-6 and TRBJ2-1; 9 bases line up with TRBD2. The CDR3 length is 16 residues. J gave up 4 bases and V 1 base, and 5 bases lay outside the gene matches. CDR1 SGHVS and CDR2 FNYEAQ come from the germline V gene. CDR3 sequence: CASSLVTSGHYNEQFF. The CDR3 bases are TGTGCCAGCAGCTTAGTTACTAGCGGGCATTACAATGAGCAGTTCTTC.

The V gene is TRBV5-1, the J gene TRBJ1-5; D is undetermined. There are 15 residues in the CDR3. Trimming pared 0 bases from V and 0 bases from J, leaving 7 bases between. In germline, CDR1 is SGHRS, CDR2 YFSETQ. This CDR3 reads CASSLGVDSNQPQHF. The CDR3 nucleotides are TGCGCCAGCAGCTTGGGTGTGGATAGCAATCAGCCCCAGCATTTT.

V and J are TRBV11-2 and TRBJ2-5; D tentatively reads TRBD1 or TRBD2 (5 bases each). Trimming took off 5 bases at V and 2 bases at J, with 15 bases between the two ends. The CDR3 consists of 15 residues. Germline CDR1 is SGHAT and CDR2 is FQNNGV. CDR3 sequence: CASSDDHGGQETQYF. In nucleotides, the CDR3 is TGTGCCAGCAGCGACGACCATGGGGGTCAAGAGACCCAGTACTTC. Full variable domain (remainder filled in from reference TRBV11-2 and TRBJ2-5): EAGVAQSPRYKIIEKRQSVAFWCNPISGHATLYWYQQILGQGPKLLIQFQNNGVVDDSQLPKDRFSAERLKGVDSTLKIQPAKLEDSAVYLCASSDDHGGQETQYFGPGTRLLVL.

The chain has TRBV5-1 and TRBJ2-2; no reliable D call. V was trimmed by 0 bases and J by 4 bases, leaving 4 bases between them. This CDR3 has 13 residues. The V gene's germline CDR1 is SGHRS and CDR2 YFSETQ. The CDR3 region is CASSLASTGELFF. The DNA of the CDR3 is TGCGCCAGCAGCTTGGCCAGCACCGGGGAGCTGTTTTTT.

This clonotype was detected once. The CDR3 does not end in the conserved phenylalanine or tryptophan, so this is likely a read error. This sequence joins TRBV27 and TRBJ1-2; D is possibly TRBD1 (5 bases). CDR1 is MNHEY, CDR2 SMNVEV, per germline (reference sequence). Trimming removed 5 bases at V and 4 bases at J, with 17 bases between. This CDR3 has 15 amino acids. The CDR3 sequence: CASSETANSGYGYTI. In DNA, the CDR3 is TGTGCCAGCAGTGAGACAGCTAATTCTGGCTATGGCTACACCATC.

This clonotype was counted only a few times. The chain combines TRBV6-6 with TRBJ2-3; D is possibly TRBD1 (6 bases). V was trimmed by 5 bases and J by 1 base, leaving 13 bases between them. CDR3 length: 15 amino acids. CDR1 and CDR2 (germline): MNHNY, SVGAGI (reference sequence). The CDR3 region is CASSNRDTGTDTQYF. In nucleotides, the CDR3 is TGTGCCAGCAGTAACCGGGACACTGGCACAGATACGCAGTATTTT.

The rearrangement uses TRBV5-1 and TRBJ2-5; 10 bases fit TRBD1. The end of the DNA is better explained by TRBJ2-7, so the J call may be wrong. Germline V gene lookup returns CDR1 SGHRS and CDR2 YFSETQ. This CDR3 has 16 amino acids. The CDR3 DNA reads TGCGCCAGCAGCGGGTATCCGGGACAGGGGAGTCACGAGCAGTACTTC. It encodes CASSGYPGQGSHEQYF.

The chain joins TRBV5-1 to TRBJ2-5; D not certain. The J call could be wrong; TRBJ2-7 is a better fit for the DNA end. The CDR3 is 14 residues long. Germline CDR1 and CDR2: SGHRS and YFSETQ. CDR3 in DNA: TGCGCCAGCAGCTCAGTTTTTCGGACCTACGAGCAGTACTTC. Its translation: CASSSVFRTYEQYF.

This chain connects TRBV12-3 or TRBV12-4 to TRBJ1-1; D is undetermined. This CDR3 is built from 13 residues. The V end lost 1 base, the J end lost 5 bases, and 8 bases lay between the germline ends. The CDR3: CASSLGYFTEAFF. CDR3 nucleotide sequence: TGTGCCAGCAGTTTAGGGTACTTTACTGAAGCTTTCTTT.

This clonotype is a singleton in its sample. The chain joins TRBV7-9 to TRBJ2-2; perhaps TRBD2 as D (5 bases). Germline CDR1 and CDR2: SEHNR and FQNEAQ (reference sequence). This CDR3 has 12 residues. Trimming pared 7 bases from V and 4 bases from J, leaving 7 bases between. The CDR3 sequence is CASIGSTGELFF. Here the CDR3 DNA reads TGTGCCAGCATAGGGAGCACCGGGGAGCTGTTTTTT.

This chain connects TRBV5-6 to TRBJ2-3; 8 bases fit TRBD2. There are 16 residues in the CDR3. The germline V gene encodes CDR1 SGHDT and CDR2 YYEEEE. V lost 4 bases and J lost 5; bases outside the gene matches: 12. The CDR3 loop reads CASSRLAGGRQDTQYF. CDR3 sequence (DNA): TGTGCCAGCAGCCGTCTCGCGGGGGGCCGTCAAGATACGCAGTATTTT.